This TCR beta chain was sequenced for a study of regulatory T cells in long-lasting Graves disease. CDR3 length: 14 amino acids. V was shortened by 6 bases and J by 2 bases, with 14 bases between the two germline ends. CDR1 and CDR2 from the germline V gene are SGHTA and FQGNSA. Arm-PCR of CDR3 regions with iRepertoire HTBI primers generated TCR beta libraries. In TCRdb, the multiplex PCR reads were re-called with MiXCR into one record per CDR3 protein. The table records over 400,000 distinct CDR3 sequences, about 15% of them present only once. Documented time point: newly diagnosed GD, antithyroid drugs for less than 3 months. Isolated PBMC RNA provided the starting material for the TCR library. All patients originated from an endocrinology department located in Xi'an, China. This clonotype was recorded a few times. The same sample was also used in a study of T cells in Graves' hyperthyroidism and ophthalmopathy.

The chain links TRBV7-2 to TRBJ2-7; D is possibly TRBD1 (6 bases). The receptor's source is a woman aged 50 to 60 with Graves disease. This sample comprised peripheral blood mononuclear cells (PBMCs), obtained at new diagnosis, from a patient treated with antithyroid drugs. CDR3 nucleotides: TGTGCCAGCAGTCTGATACAGGGCACCTACGAGCAGTACTTC. Translation: CASSLIQGTYEQYF.